The rows below give T cell receptor beta chains drawn from one sample of a study of blood T cell repertoires in COVID-19. Measured with immunoSEQ multiplex PCR; TCRdb has only the in-frame clones, and not every one. The sample records roughly 67,000 clones, roughly 85% being singletons. Input material: peripheral blood. These receptors were obtained from a man in his fifties with acute or convalescent COVID-19. CDR3s include the opening cysteine and the closing phenylalanine or tryptophan. A D gene is named only where the DNA matches it firmly. Where a row states a size, it is once, few, many or the class of an expanded clone; other rows omit it.

V	D	J	size	CDR3	DNA
TRBV11-3	.	TRBJ2-3	.	CASSLDGGSTDTQYF	TGTGCCAGCAGCTTAGACGGCGGAAGCACAGATACGCAGTATTTT
TRBV5-5	.	TRBJ1-1	once	CASSLVDRNTEAFF	TGTGCCAGCAGCTTAGTAGACAGGAACACTGAAGCTTTCTTT
TRBV20-1	.	TRBJ1-2	.	CSASNGGWVYTF	TGCAGTGCTAGTAACGGGGGGTGGGTCTACACCTTC
TRBV3-1/TRBV3-2	TRBD1	TRBJ1-2	.	CASSQNRGRGYGYTF	TGTGCCAGCAGCCAAAACAGGGGACGAGGCTATGGCTACACCTTC
TRBV2	.	TRBJ2-3	.	CASSLDRGSADTQYF	TGTGCCAGCAGTCTGGACCGGGGTAGCGCAGATACGCAGTATTTT
TRBV24-1	.	TRBJ1-5	.	CATSDQPDPGQHQPQHF	TGTGCCACCAGTGATCAACCCGATCCCGGACAGCATCAGCCCCAGCATTTT
TRBV3-1/TRBV3-2	.	TRBJ1-5	.	CASSRGGNQPQHF	TGTGCCAGCAGCCGGGGGGGGAATCAGCCCCAGCATTTT
TRBV5-1	.	TRBJ1-2	.	CASSLVSGDLYGYTF	TGCGCCAGCAGCTTGGTGTCAGGGGACCTCTATGGCTACACCTTC
TRBV15	.	TRBJ2-7	.	CATSRDQGPYEQYF	TGTGCCACCAGCAGAGATCAGGGGCCCTACGAGCAGTACTTC
TRBV7-2	.	TRBJ1-2	.	CASSLGSRQDPVFTF	TGTGCCAGCAGCTTAGGGTCCAGACAAGACCCTGTTTTCACCTTC
TRBV19	.	TRBJ2-5	once	CASSMGYRARDEKTQYF	TGTGCCAGTAGTATGGGCTATCGGGCCCGGGATGAAAAGACCCAGTACTTC
TRBV6-1	TRBD2	TRBJ2-3	.	CASSVGLPAGVDTQYF	TGTGCCAGCAGTGTCGGACTGCCGGCGGGGGTCGATACGCAGTATTTT
TRBV11-1	TRBD2	TRBJ2-3	.	CASSLFSGVLTDTQYF	TGTGCCAGCAGCCTATTTAGCGGGGTGCTCACAGATACGCAGTATTTT
TRBV6-5	.	TRBJ1-3	.	CASSYSFEGTGNTIYF	TGTGCCAGCAGTTACTCCTTTGAGGGCACTGGAAACACCATATATTTT
TRBV30	TRBD1	TRBJ1-4	.	CALALQGALSNEKLFF	TGTGCCTTGGCGCTGCAGGGGGCCTTATCTAATGAAAAACTGTTTTTT
TRBV4-1	.	TRBJ1-2	once	CASSQDGGGGYGYTF	TGCGCCAGCAGCCAAGATGGCGGGGGCGGCTATGGCTACACCTTC
TRBV3-1/TRBV3-2	.	TRBJ1-1	.	CASTPGRGSTEAFF	TGTGCCAGCACCCCGGGGCGGGGGAGCACTGAAGCTTTCTTT
TRBV6-1	TRBD1	TRBJ1-4	.	CASSERRGQTNEKLFF	TGTGCCAGCAGTGAAAGGCGGGGACAGACTAATGAAAAACTGTTTTTT
TRBV2	.	TRBJ2-7	.	CASSGGYEQYF	TGTGCCAGCAGTGGAGGCTACGAGCAGTACTTC
TRBV10-1	TRBD2	TRBJ2-1	.	CASSAGLADNEQFF	TGCGCCAGCAGCGCTGGACTAGCTGACAATGAGCAGTTCTTC
TRBV19	.	TRBJ1-6	.	CASTTGGAGSPLHF	TGTGCCAGTACCACCGGAGGGGCGGGATCACCCCTCCACTTT
TRBV5-1	TRBD1	TRBJ1-2	.	CASSEQGDGYTF	TGCGCCAGCAGCGAGCAGGGGGATGGCTACACCTTC
TRBV6-5	.	TRBJ2-5	.	CASSSRVGETQYF	TGTGCCAGCAGTTCACGGGTAGGAGAGACCCAGTACTTC
TRBV3-1/TRBV3-2	.	TRBJ1-4	once	CASSQDRAGEKLFF	TGTGCCAGCAGCCAAGACAGGGCTGGTGAAAAACTGTTTTTT
TRBV11-1	.	TRBJ1-1	.	CASSLGRREMNTEAFF	TGTGCCAGCAGCTTAGGCCGGAGAGAGATGAACACTGAAGCTTTCTTT
TRBV21-1	.	TRBJ2-1	.	CASSSTDRGPSYNEQFF	TGTGCCAGCAGCAGCACAGACAGGGGGCCCTCCTACAATGAGCAGTTCTTC
TRBV6-6	.	TRBJ1-6	.	CASSYGGGDSPLHF	TGTGCCAGCAGTTATGGGGGAGGAGATTCACCCCTCCACTTT
TRBV6-5	TRBD1	TRBJ2-3	.	CASRLTGDTDTQYF	TGTGCCAGCAGACTGACAGGGGACACAGATACGCAGTATTTT
TRBV21-1	.	TRBJ1-2	.	CASSKKKGGVRHRISYGYTF	TGTGCCAGCAGCAAAAAAAAAGGGGGGGTAAGACACAGAATCTCCTATGGCTACACCTTC
TRBV6-5	.	TRBJ2-1	.	CASSYSRADEQFF	TGTGCCAGCAGTTACTCCAGGGCTGATGAGCAGTTCTTC
TRBV5-1	TRBD1	TRBJ1-1	.	CASSLGQGARNTEAFF	TGCGCCAGCAGCTTGGGCCAGGGGGCGCGGAACACTGAAGCTTTCTTT
TRBV5-1	TRBD2	TRBJ2-2	.	CASLPIAGGTGELFF	TGCGCCAGCCTCCCTATAGCGGGGGGGACCGGGGAGCTGTTTTTT
TRBV4-1	TRBD1	TRBJ1-1	.	CASSHPRDRRNTEAFF	TGCGCCAGCAGCCATCCTAGGGACAGGAGGAACACTGAAGCTTTCTTT
TRBV27	.	TRBJ1-2	.	CASSPQANYGYTF	TGTGCCAGCAGTCCTCAGGCCAACTATGGCTACACCTTC
TRBV19	.	TRBJ2-1	.	CASSTYYLEQFF	TGTGCCAGTAGTACGTACTACCTTGAGCAGTTCTTC
TRBV25-1	TRBD1	TRBJ2-2	.	CASSEGQGGSGELFF	TGTGCCAGCAGTGAGGGACAGGGTGGCAGCGGGGAGCTGTTTTTT
TRBV5-6	.	TRBJ1-5	.	CASSRGGLSNQPQHF	TGTGCCAGCAGCAGGGGGGGCCTTAGCAATCAGCCCCAGCATTTT
TRBV6-1	.	TRBJ2-6	.	CASSEAPGTNSGANVLTF	TGTGCCAGCAGTGAAGCGCCCGGGACAAACTCTGGGGCCAACGTCCTGACTTTC
TRBV6-6	.	TRBJ2-1	once	CASSYSTSYNEQFF	TGTGCCAGCAGTTATTCGACTTCCTACAATGAGCAGTTCTTC
TRBV13	.	TRBJ1-1	.	CASSLGRTEAFF	TGTGCCAGCAGCTTAGGGAGGACTGAAGCTTTCTTT
TRBV30	.	TRBJ1-3	.	CAWSLVGSDGNTIYF	TGTGCCTGGAGTTTGGTGGGGAGCGATGGAAACACCATATATTTT
TRBV6-5	TRBD1	TRBJ2-1	.	CASRAGTGFFEQFF	TGTGCCAGCAGAGCCGGGACAGGGTTTTTTGAGCAGTTCTTC
TRBV10-3	.	TRBJ1-3	.	CAISEMRGSGNTIYF	TGTGCCATCAGTGAGATGAGAGGCTCTGGAAACACCATATATTTT
TRBV6-6	TRBD1	TRBJ2-7	.	CASSATGDEQYF	TGTGCCAGCAGTGCCACAGGGGACGAGCAGTACTTC
TRBV11-2	TRBD1	TRBJ1-2	.	CASSLGGTVNYGYTF	TGTGCCAGCAGCTTAGGGGGGACAGTTAACTATGGCTACACCTTC
TRBV5-5	TRBD1	TRBJ1-6	.	CASSSDRVGSPLHF	TGTGCCAGCAGCTCGGACAGGGTGGGGTCACCCCTCCACTTT
TRBV2	.	TRBJ1-1	.	CASSVDSNTEAFF	TGTGCCAGCAGTGTGGACTCGAACACTGAAGCTTTCTTT
TRBV4-1	.	TRBJ1-4	.	CASSYTPGRQVGEKLFF	TGCGCCAGCAGCTACACCCCCGGTAGACAGGTCGGAGAAAAACTGTTTTTT
TRBV27	TRBD1	TRBJ2-7	.	CASSLRYSGGNYEQYF	TGTGCCAGCAGTCTTAGATATTCAGGGGGCAACTACGAGCAGTACTTC
TRBV18	TRBD1	TRBJ2-7	.	CASSRTGDEQYF	TGTGCCAGCTCCCGCACAGGGGACGAGCAGTACTTC
TRBV5-1	TRBD1	TRBJ2-5	once	CASSVPGQGYQETQYF	TGCGCCAGCAGCGTACCGGGACAGGGGTACCAAGAGACCCAGTACTTC
TRBV15	TRBD2	TRBJ2-5	.	CATSRGGTSGQETQYF	TGTGCCACCAGCAGAGGGGGGACTAGCGGTCAAGAGACCCAGTACTTC
TRBV7-9	.	TRBJ2-7	.	CASSERGYEQYF	TGTGCCAGCAGCGAACGGGGCTACGAGCAGTACTTC